This T cell receptor beta chain was captured by sequencing in a study of blood T cell repertoires in COVID-19. Study-level information: T cells, B-cell-depleted T cells, or PBMCs supplied cDNA or gDNA.

TCRdb's table, derived via immunoSEQ multiplex PCR, lists solely in-frame clones and lacks some. The sample has about 190,000 clones, under 80% seen once. J lost 2 bases, V lost 5 bases, and 6 bases had no gene match. Germline loops: CDR1 LNHDA, CDR2 SQIVND (reference sequence). The CDR3 is 15 residues long. Material: peripheral blood. V usage is TRBV19 and J usage is TRBJ2-3; 8 nucleotides line up with TRBD1. The TCR originated in a woman aged 45-60 years with acute or convalescent COVID-19. CDR3 region: CASSERTGFTDTQYF. The CDR3 bases are TGTGCCAGTAGTGAGAGGACAGGGTTCACAGATACGCAGTATTTT.